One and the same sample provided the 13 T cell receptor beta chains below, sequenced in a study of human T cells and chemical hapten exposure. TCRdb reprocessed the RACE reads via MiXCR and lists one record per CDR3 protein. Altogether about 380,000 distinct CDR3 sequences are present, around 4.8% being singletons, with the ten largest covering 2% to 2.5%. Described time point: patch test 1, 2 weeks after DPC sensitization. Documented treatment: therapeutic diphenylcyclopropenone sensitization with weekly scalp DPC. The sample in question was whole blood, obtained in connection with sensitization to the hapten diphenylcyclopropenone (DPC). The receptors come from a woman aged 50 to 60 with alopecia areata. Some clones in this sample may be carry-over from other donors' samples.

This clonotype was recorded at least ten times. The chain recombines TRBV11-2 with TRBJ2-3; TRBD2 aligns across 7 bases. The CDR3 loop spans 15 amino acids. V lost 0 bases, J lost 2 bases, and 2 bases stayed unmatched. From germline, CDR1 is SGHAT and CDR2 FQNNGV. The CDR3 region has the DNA TGTGCCAGCAGCTTAGAGGGAGGGGACACAGATACGCAGTATTTT. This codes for CASSLEGGDTDTQYF.

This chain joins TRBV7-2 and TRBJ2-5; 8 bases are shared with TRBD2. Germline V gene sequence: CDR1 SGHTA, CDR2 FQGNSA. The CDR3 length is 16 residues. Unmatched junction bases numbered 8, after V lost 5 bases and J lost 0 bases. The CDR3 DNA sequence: TGTGCCAGCAGCCCCAGGACTAGCCCGTACCAAGAGACCCAGTACTTC. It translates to CASSPRTSPYQETQYF.

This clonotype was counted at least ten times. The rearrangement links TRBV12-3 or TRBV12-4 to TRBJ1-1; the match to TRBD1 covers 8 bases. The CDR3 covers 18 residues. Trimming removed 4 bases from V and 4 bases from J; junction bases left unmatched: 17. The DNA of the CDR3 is TGTGCCAGCAGTTCTTCAATCCGGGACAGGCGAAACTCCACTGAAGCTTTCTTT. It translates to CASSSSIRDRRNSTEAFF.

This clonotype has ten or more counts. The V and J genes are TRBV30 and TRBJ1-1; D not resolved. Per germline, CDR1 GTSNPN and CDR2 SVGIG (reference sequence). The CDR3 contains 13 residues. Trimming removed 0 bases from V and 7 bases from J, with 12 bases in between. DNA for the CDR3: TGTGCCTGGAGTGTCACGGCCGTGGGTGAAGCTTTCTTT. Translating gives CAWSVTAVGEAFF.

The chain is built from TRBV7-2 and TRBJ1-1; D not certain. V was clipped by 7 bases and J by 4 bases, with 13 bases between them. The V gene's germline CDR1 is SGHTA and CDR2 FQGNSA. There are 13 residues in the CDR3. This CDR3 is CASTRPTLTEAFF. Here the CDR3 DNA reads TGTGCCAGCACGCGACCCACCCTCACTGAAGCTTTCTTT. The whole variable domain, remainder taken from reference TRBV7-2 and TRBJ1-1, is GAGVSQSPSNKVTEKGKDVELRCDPISGHTALYWYRQSLGQGLEFLIYFQGNSAPDKSGLPSDRFSAERTGGSVSTLTIQRTQQEDSAVYLCASTRPTLTEAFFGQGTRLTVV.

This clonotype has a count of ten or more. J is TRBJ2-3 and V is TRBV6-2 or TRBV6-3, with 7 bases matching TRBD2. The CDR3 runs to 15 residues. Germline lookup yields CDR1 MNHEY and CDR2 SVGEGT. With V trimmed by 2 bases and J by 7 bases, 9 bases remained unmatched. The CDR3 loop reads CASSYGAGVANTQYF. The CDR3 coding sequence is TGTGCCAGCAGTTACGGGGCGGGAGTAGCGAATACGCAGTATTTT.

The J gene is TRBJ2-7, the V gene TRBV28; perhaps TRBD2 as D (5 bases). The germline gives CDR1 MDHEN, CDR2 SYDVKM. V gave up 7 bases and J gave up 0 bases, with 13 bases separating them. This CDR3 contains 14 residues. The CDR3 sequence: CASIEDGNSYEQYF. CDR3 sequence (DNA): TGTGCCAGCATTGAGGACGGGAACTCCTACGAGCAGTACTTC.

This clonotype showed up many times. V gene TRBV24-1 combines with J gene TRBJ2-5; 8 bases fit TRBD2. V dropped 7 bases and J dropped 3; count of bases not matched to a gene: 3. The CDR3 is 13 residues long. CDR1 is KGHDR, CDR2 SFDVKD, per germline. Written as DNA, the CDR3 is TGTGCCACCAGAGCGGGAGCGGAAGAGACCCAGTACTTC. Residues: CATRAGAEETQYF.

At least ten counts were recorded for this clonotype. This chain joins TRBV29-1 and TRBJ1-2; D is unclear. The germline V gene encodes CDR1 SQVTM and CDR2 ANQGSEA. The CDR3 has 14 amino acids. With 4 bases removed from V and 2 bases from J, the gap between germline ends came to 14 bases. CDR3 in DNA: TGCAGCGTTGTCGGAGGGAGAGGCAACTATGGCTACACCTTC. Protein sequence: CSVVGGRGNYGYTF.

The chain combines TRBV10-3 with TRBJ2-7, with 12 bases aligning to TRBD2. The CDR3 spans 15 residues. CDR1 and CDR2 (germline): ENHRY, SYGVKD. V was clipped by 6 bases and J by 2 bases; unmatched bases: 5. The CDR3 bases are TGTGCCATCAGCGGGACTAGCGGGTCCCCCTACGAGCAGTACTTC. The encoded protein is CAISGTSGSPYEQYF.

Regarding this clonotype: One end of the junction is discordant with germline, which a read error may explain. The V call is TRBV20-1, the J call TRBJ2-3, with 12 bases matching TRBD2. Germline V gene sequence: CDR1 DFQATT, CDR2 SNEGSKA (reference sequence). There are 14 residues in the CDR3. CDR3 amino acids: CSARTSGSTETQYF. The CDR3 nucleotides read TGCAGTGCTAGGACTAGCGGGAGTACAGAAACGCAGTATTTT.

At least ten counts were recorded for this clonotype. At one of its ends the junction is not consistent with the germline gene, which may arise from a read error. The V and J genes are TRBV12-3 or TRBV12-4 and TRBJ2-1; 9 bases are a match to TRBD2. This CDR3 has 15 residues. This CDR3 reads CASSLAAGGWNEQFF. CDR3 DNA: TGTGCCAGCAGCTTAGCGGCGGGAGGGTGGAATGAGCAGTTCTTC.

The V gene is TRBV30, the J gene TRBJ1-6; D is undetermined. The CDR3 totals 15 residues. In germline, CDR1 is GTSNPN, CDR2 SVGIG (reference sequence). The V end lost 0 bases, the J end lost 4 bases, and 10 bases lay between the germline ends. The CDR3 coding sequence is TGTGCCTGGAGTGTAAGGCAGAGTTATAATTCACCCCTCCACTTT. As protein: CAWSVRQSYNSPLHF.